This TCR beta chain comes out of a study of shared clonotypes between healthy human individuals. Overall study results and limits: Larger estimated richness was generally seen in naive subsets than in memory subsets.

Assay: immunoSEQ multiplex PCR; the TCRdb copy retains only in-frame clones and omits some. The sample consists of about 2.1 million clones, around 93% of them appearing once. With 8 bases clipped from V and 2 bases from J, the junction kept 16 bases outside the gene matches. The CDR3 is 16 residues long. The V gene's germline CDR1 is SGHRS and CDR2 YFSETQ. Naive CD8 cells, CD45RO-negative and positively selected for CCR7, excluded terminally differentiated effector memory CD45RA+ cells. Adult Caucasians living in Nashville, Tennessee made up all of the donors. Details on this clone: The target antigen is unknown.

The chain has TRBV5-1 and TRBJ2-7; 7 bases match TRBD1. The sequence derives from a man in his late teens or twenties in good health. Some clones in this sample may be carry-over from other donors' samples. Source material: naive CD8+ T cells from PBMCs. The CDR3 loop is CARSLWGQSKPYEQYF. Here the CDR3 DNA reads TGCGCCAGGAGTCTCTGGGGACAGTCAAAACCCTACGAGCAGTACTTC.